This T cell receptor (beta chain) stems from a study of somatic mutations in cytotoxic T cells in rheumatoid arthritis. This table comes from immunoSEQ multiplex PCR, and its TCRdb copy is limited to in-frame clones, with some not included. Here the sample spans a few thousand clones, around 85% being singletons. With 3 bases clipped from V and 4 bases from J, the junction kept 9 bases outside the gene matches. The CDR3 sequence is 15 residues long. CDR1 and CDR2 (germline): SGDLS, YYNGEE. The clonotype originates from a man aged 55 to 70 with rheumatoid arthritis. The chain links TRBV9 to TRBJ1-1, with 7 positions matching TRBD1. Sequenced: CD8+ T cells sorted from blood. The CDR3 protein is CASSASGQTSTEAFF. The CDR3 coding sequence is TGTGCCAGCAGCGCCTCGGGACAGACCTCCACTGAAGCTTTCTTT.